One T cell receptor (beta chain) is described in this entry. Some clones are missing from TCRdb's copy, which holds only in-frame ones; the method was immunoSEQ multiplex PCR. The sample lists 60,000 to 95,000 clones, roughly 91% occurring once. This entry comes from a study of technical replicates of blood from several donors. Germline values: CDR1 MNHEY, CDR2 SMNVEV (reference sequence). Trimming cost V 0 bases and J 5 bases; bases outside gene matches: 6. This CDR3 comprises 15 residues. The clonotype comes from a human donor in good health. Some clones in this sample may be carry-over from other donors' samples. The sample consisted of T cells isolated from PBMCs. This chain links TRBV27 with TRBJ2-5; 7 nucleotides align to TRBD1. The CDR3 loop is CASSLSHRGGETQYF. CDR3 DNA sequence: TGTGCCAGCAGTTTATCCCACAGGGGTGGGGAGACCCAGTACTTC.